This T cell receptor beta chain was sequenced for a study of T cell responses to AZD1222 COVID-19 vaccine. Broader study findings: Repertoires were collected only later (after the peak T cell response had occurred).

Looked up from germline, CDR1 is SGHAT and CDR2 is FQNNGV. Germline trimming cut 5 bases from V and 8 bases from J; bases unmatched to any gene: 4. This CDR3 comprises 12 residues. Libraries were prepared by immunoSEQ multiplex PCR; TCRdb keeps only in-frame clonotypes and omits some of them. The data show some 120,000 clones, around 85% seen once. Of note for this clone: Antigen specificity is unknown.

The source material was peripheral blood, sampled 28 days after the second AZD1222 dose. The clonotype was recovered from an adult who received the AZD1222 COVID-19 vaccine. The genes are TRBV11-2 and TRBJ1-1; 8 bases agree with TRBD1. The CDR3 nucleotides are TGTGCCAGCAGCGGCAGGGGGCTGGAAGCTTTCTTT. It yields the protein CASSGRGLEAFF.